The TCR beta chain described here comes from a study of shared clonotypes between healthy human individuals. Overall study context: CD4 naive cells filled three plates per donor, CD4 memory three, CD8 naive two and CD8 memory one.

TCRdb's table, derived via immunoSEQ multiplex PCR, lists solely in-frame clones and lacks some. The sample includes a few million clones, 90% to 95% of them seen just once. V was pared by 2 bases and J by 5 bases, with 10 bases between. The CDR3 runs to 14 residues. Germline assignment: CDR1 MRHNA and CDR2 SNTAGT. This clone was recorded only once. The clonotype originates from a man aged 18 to 29 in good health. The rearrangement joins TRBV6-4 to TRBJ2-1; TRBD2 is a possible D gene (6 bases). The sample consisted of naive CD4+ T cells sorted from blood. Specified subset: CD45RA+ positively selected. The CDR3 sequence: CASSDRRENNEQFF. CDR3 DNA sequence: TGTGCCAGCAGTGACCGGCGGGAAAACAATGAGCAGTTCTTC.